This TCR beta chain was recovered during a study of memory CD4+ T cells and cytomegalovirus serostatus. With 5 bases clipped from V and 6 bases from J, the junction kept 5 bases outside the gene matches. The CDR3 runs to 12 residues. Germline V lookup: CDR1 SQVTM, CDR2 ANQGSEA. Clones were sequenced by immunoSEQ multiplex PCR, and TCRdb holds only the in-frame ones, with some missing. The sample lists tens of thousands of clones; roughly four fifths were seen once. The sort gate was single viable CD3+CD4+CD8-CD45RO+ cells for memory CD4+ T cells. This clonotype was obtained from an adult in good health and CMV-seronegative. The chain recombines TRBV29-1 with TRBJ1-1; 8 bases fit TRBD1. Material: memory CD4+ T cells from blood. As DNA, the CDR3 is TGCAGCGTTTCGACAGGGGAAGCTGAAGCTTTCTTT. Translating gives CSVSTGEAEAFF.